This entry features one T cell receptor (beta chain) sequence. There are 16 residues in the CDR3. Germline values: CDR1 LNHDA, CDR2 SQIVND (reference sequence). Assay used: immunoSEQ multiplex PCR; TCRdb lists only in-frame clones, some missing. This table holds roughly 180,000 clones, roughly 84% found once. The entry originates in a study of blood T cell repertoires in COVID-19. The wider study: Both acute and convalescent COVID-19 samples were obtained from the United States, Italy and Spain. The analysed material was cDNA or gDNA that came from T cells, B-cell-depleted T cells, or PBMCs.

Clinical history as reported by participants underpinned cohort assignment. Donors in Cohort 3 counted as recovered after two negative PCRs, clearance, or symptom resolution. The chain combines TRBV19 with TRBJ2-3; the D gene is possibly TRBD2 (5 bases). Material for sequencing was PBMCs or T cells enriched from blood (not recorded which). The TCR sequence derives from a man between 60 and 75 years old who had recovered from COVID-19. DNA of the CDR3: TGTCCCATAAAAAACCACGACGCCCGGGACACAGATACGCAGTATTTT. The encoded protein is CPIKNHDARDTDTQYF.